One sample yielded the 20 T cell receptor beta chains listed below, sequenced in a study of T cells in localized non-small cell lung cancer (dated by TCRdb to 2020 to 2021). The receptor library was made with the immunoSEQ multiplex PCR assay. TCRdb holds this immuneACCESS table with in-frame rearrangements only. Some clones are missing; in checked studies, unresolved V genes explain under half, and the rest has no known cause. This sample holds some 30,000 clones; around four fifths were observed only once. The ten largest make up roughly 33% of the sample. Sequences were derived from peripheral blood, sampled before any cancer treatment. The receptor source for this set is a male donor aged 60 or over with stage II squamous cell lung carcinoma.

This clone is medium-sized by share. The chain joins TRBV13 to TRBJ2-7; a weak D match, TRBD2 (6 bases). V was trimmed by 2 bases and J by 7 bases, leaving 12 bases between them. The CDR3 runs 13 residues. CDR1 PRHDT and CDR2 FYEKMQ come from the germline V gene (reference sequence). Written as DNA, the CDR3 is TGTGCCAGCAGCTTATTTAGGGCGGGGGAGCAGTACTTC. It encodes CASSLFRAGEQYF.

This clone was detected once. The chain joins TRBV6-5 to TRBJ1-1, with D perhaps TRBD1 (6 bases). V gave up 0 bases and J gave up 5 bases, with 13 bases separating them. The CDR3 covers 15 residues. CDR1 MNHEY and CDR2 SVGAGI come from the germline V gene. This chain's CDR3 is CASSYSSNRETEAFF. In DNA form, the CDR3 reads TGTGCCAGCAGTTACTCGAGTAACAGGGAGACTGAAGCTTTCTTT.

This chain joins TRBV5-8 and TRBJ2-1; D perhaps matches TRBD2 (6 bases). CDR1 is SGHTS and CDR2 is YDEGEE in the germline V gene. Deletions cut 7 bases from V and 5 bases from J, with 13 bases between. This CDR3 spans 13 amino acids. CDR3: CASEGWRDNEQFF. CDR3 nucleotides: TGTGCCAGCGAGGGGTGGAGGGACAATGAGCAGTTCTTC.

A few counts support this clone. This CDR3 reads CASSLTGTEGNQPQHF. CDR3 nucleotide sequence: TGCGCCAGCAGTCTTACCGGGACGGAGGGCAATCAGCCCCAGCATTTT. The chain is built from TRBV4-1 and TRBJ1-5; the D gene is possibly TRBD1 (5 bases). Deletions cut 6 bases from V and 2 bases from J, with 17 bases between. Germline V CDR1 and CDR2: MGHRA, YSYEKL. The CDR3 spans 16 residues.

J is TRBJ1-5 and V is TRBV6-1; D is undetermined. This CDR3 has 13 amino acids. Germline values: CDR1 MNHNS, CDR2 SASEGT. With 3 bases removed from V and 3 bases from J, the gap between germline ends came to 6 bases. The CDR3 spells CASSEGYNQPQHF. DNA of the CDR3: TGTGCCAGCAGTGAGGGCTACAATCAGCCCCAGCATTTT.

This clone was seen many times. V usage is TRBV6-1 and J usage is TRBJ1-3; the D gene is possibly TRBD1 (5 bases). V gave up 10 bases and J gave up 0 bases, with 13 bases separating them. CDR1 and CDR2 from the germline V gene are MNHNS and SASEGT. The CDR3 is 14 residues long. CDR3 region: CATATDISGNTIYF. The CDR3 region has the DNA TGTGCCACCGCGACAGATATCTCTGGAAACACCATATATTTT.

In nucleotides, the CDR3 is TGTGCCAGCAGTACCGGACTAGCGGGAGGCCAAGATGAGCAGTTCTTC. Protein product: CASSTGLAGGQDEQFF. The V call is TRBV27, the J call TRBJ2-1; 14 bases agree with TRBD2. Germline CDR1 reads MNHEY; CDR2 reads SMNVEV (reference sequence). The CDR3 totals 16 residues. The V and J ends lost 5 bases and 8 bases, in that order; junction bases with no gene match: 8.

The CDR3 loop reads CASSPDLRKFGYTF. For the CDR3, the DNA is TGCGCCAGCAGCCCGGACCTGAGGAAGTTTGGCTACACCTTC. This chain joins TRBV5-1 and TRBJ1-2; no reliable D call. CDR1 is SGHRS and CDR2 is YFSETQ in the germline V gene. With 4 bases removed from V and 7 bases from J, the gap between germline ends came to 17 bases. The CDR3 length is 14 residues.

This clone was seen more than once but under ten times. J is TRBJ2-7 and V is TRBV5-1; D possibly corresponds to TRBD2 (5 bases). The CDR3 has 14 amino acids. Per the germline V gene, CDR1 is SGHRS and CDR2 is YFSETQ. Trimming removed 1 base at V and 2 bases at J, with 10 bases between. The chain's CDR3 is CASSLLPGAYEQYF. DNA of the CDR3: TGCGCCAGCAGCTTGTTACCCGGGGCCTACGAGCAGTACTTC.

The V and J genes are TRBV15 and TRBJ1-5; D remains unclear. CDR3 size: 13 residues. CDR1 and CDR2 from the germline V gene are LNHNV and YYDKDF (reference sequence). V dropped 0 bases and J dropped 8 bases, with 8 bases sitting between them. CDR3 DNA sequence: TGTGCCACCAGCAGAGACCTAAAAAAGCCCCAGCATTTT. It is translated as CATSRDLKKPQHF.

To note about this clone: The same CDR3 arises from other DNA sequences in this sample as well. This chain connects TRBV13 to TRBJ1-1; a weak D match, TRBD1 (6 bases). The V end lost 3 bases, the J end lost 2 bases, and 7 bases lay between the germline ends. The CDR3 loop spans 13 amino acids. Germline assignment: CDR1 PRHDT and CDR2 FYEKMQ (reference sequence). The CDR3 DNA follows: TGTGCCAGCAGCTTGGGGGGCAACACTGAAGCTTTCTTT. Translation: CASSLGGNTEAFF.

The J gene is TRBJ1-1, the V gene TRBV5-6; possibly TRBD1 for D (5 bases). CDR1 SGHDT and CDR2 YYEEEE come from the germline V gene. V shed 4 bases and J shed 4 bases, with 11 bases lying between them. The length of the CDR3 is 13 residues. Here the CDR3 reads CASSLVGATEAFF. CDR3 in DNA: TGTGCCAGCAGCCTCGTTGGGGCCACTGAAGCTTTCTTT.

This clone was seen a handful of times. The V and J genes are TRBV19 and TRBJ1-2; 7 bases are shared with TRBD1. The CDR3 contains 17 residues. Germline trimming cut 5 bases from V and 4 bases from J; bases unmatched to any gene: 16. Germline-derived CDR1 and CDR2 are LNHDA and SQIVND (reference sequence). CDR3 sequence (DNA): TGTGCCAGTAGTCATCGGAGAGCGGACAGGATCTCCTATGGCTACACCTTC. It is translated as CASSHRRADRISYGYTF.

This clone appeared a few times. The chain has TRBV18 and TRBJ1-1; a possible D gene is TRBD1 (6 bases). This CDR3 comprises 13 residues. Trimming left V 0 bases short and J 8 bases short, with 10 bases between. The germline V gene encodes CDR1 KGHSH and CDR2 LQKENI. CDR3 nucleotide sequence: TGTGCCAGCTCACCACCGATCACAGGGGAAGCTTTCTTT. This gives the protein CASSPPITGEAFF.

This chain uses TRBV5-4 with TRBJ1-5; no firm D call. Germline CDR1 SGHNT, CDR2 YYREEE (reference sequence). V was shortened by 0 bases and J by 3 bases, with 4 bases between the two germline ends. The CDR3 spans 13 residues. The CDR3 protein is CASSLGPNQPQHF. In DNA, the CDR3 is TGTGCCAGCAGCTTGGGACCCAATCAGCCCCAGCATTTT. The variable domain in full, with the rest retrieved from reference TRBV5-4 and TRBJ1-5, is ETGVTQSPTHLIKTRGQQVTLRCSSQSGHNTVSWYQQALGQGPQFIFQYYREEENGRGNFPPRFSGLQFPNYSSELNVNALELDDSALYLCASSLGPNQPQHFGDGTRLSIL.

CDR3 nucleotide sequence: TGTGCCAGCAGTAAGGGGATAGGTCAGCCCCAGCATTTT. Translation gives CASSKGIGQPQHF. The chain employs TRBV2 and TRBJ1-5, with a tentative D call TRBD1 (5 bases). Between the trimmed V and J ends, which lost 5 bases and 6 bases, there was a span of 11 bases. CDR1 SNHLY and CDR2 FYNNEI come from the germline V gene. This CDR3 is built from 13 residues.

This clone has a single count. This sequence joins TRBV30 and TRBJ1-4; D is unresolved. V gave up 5 bases and J gave up 8 bases, with 12 bases separating them. This CDR3 is 12 amino acids long. CDR1 and CDR2 (germline): GTSNPN, SVGIG (reference sequence). The CDR3, as DNA: TGTGCCTGGTTAAAGTGGAACGAAAAACTGTTTTTT. Amino acid sequence: CAWLKWNEKLFF.

CDR3 residues: CASGLVGQGDNSPLHF. The CDR3 DNA follows: TGTGCTAGTGGTTTGGTGGGACAGGGAGATAATTCACCCCTCCACTTT. The J gene is TRBJ1-6, the V gene TRBV12-5; 9 positions match TRBD1. CDR1 LGHNT and CDR2 FRNRAP come from the germline V gene. The CDR3 covers 16 residues. V lost 0 bases, J lost 5 bases, and 2 bases stayed unmatched. Filled out from reference TRBV12-5 and TRBJ1-6, the complete variable domain reads DARVTQTPRHKVTEMGQEVTMRCQPILGHNTVFWYRQTMMQGLELLAYFRNRAPLDDSGMPKDRFSAEMPDATLATLKIQPSEPRDSAVYFCASGLVGQGDNSPLHFGNGTRLTVT.

This CDR3 reads CASSQEGLYNEQFF. For the CDR3, the DNA is TGCGCCAGCAGCCAAGAGGGTCTCTACAATGAGCAGTTCTTC. The rearrangement joins TRBV4-1 to TRBJ2-1; D is uncertain. This CDR3 has 14 amino acids. V was cut by 0 bases and J by 3 bases, with 6 bases left in between. Germline V lookup: CDR1 MGHRA, CDR2 YSYEKL.

This chain uses TRBV7-9 with TRBJ1-2; TRBD1 agrees at 7 bases. The ends lost 3 bases at V and 8 bases at J; junction bases unmatched: 6. CDR3 length: 13 residues. The germline V gene has CDR1 SEHNR and CDR2 FQNEAQ (reference sequence). The CDR3 sequence is CASSFRQGRGYTF. The CDR3 nucleotides are TGTGCCAGCAGCTTTCGACAGGGTCGAGGCTACACCTTC.